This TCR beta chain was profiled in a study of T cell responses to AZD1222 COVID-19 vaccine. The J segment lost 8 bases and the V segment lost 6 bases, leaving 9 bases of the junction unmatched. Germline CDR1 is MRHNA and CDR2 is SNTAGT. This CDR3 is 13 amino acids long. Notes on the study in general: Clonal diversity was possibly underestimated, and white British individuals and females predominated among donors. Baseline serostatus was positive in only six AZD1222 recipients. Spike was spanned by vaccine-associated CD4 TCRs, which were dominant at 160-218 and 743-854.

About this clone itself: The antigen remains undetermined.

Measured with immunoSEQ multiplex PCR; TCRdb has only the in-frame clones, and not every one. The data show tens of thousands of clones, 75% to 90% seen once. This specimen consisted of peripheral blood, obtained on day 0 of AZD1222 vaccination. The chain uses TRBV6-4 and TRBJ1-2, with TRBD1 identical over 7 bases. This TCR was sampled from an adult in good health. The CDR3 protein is CASRQPGQEGYTF. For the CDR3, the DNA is TGTGCCAGCAGACAACCCGGACAGGAAGGCTACACCTTC.